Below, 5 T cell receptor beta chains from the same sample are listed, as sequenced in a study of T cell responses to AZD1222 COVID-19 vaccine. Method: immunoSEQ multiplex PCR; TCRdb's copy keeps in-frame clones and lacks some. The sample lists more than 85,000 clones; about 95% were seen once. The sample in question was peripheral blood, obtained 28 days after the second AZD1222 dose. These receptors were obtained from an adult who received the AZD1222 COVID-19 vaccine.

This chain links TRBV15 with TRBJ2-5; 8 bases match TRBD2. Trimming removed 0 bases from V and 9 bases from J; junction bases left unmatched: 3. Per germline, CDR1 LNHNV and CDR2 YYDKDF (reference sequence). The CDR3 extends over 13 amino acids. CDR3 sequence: CATSRDPSGPQYF. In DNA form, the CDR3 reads TGTGCCACCAGCAGAGATCCTAGCGGGCCCCAGTACTTC.

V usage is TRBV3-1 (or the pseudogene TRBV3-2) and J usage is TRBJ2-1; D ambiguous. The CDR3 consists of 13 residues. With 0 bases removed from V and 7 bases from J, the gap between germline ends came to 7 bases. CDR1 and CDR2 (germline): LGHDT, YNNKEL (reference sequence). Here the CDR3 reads CASSQDFENEQFF. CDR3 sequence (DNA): TGTGCCAGCAGCCAAGATTTTGAGAATGAGCAGTTCTTC.

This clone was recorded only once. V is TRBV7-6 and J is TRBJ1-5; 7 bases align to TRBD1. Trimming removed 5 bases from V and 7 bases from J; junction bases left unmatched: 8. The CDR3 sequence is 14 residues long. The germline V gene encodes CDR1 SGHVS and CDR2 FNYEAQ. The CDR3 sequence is CASSPVTGVQPQHF. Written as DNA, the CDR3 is TGTGCCAGCAGCCCTGTAACAGGGGTGCAGCCCCAGCATTTT.

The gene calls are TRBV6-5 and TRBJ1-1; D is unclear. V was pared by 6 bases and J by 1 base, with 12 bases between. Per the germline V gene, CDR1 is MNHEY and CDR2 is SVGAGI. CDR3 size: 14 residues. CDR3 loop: CASSGGMGNTEAFF. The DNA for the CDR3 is TGTGCCAGCAGCGGCGGGATGGGGAACACTGAAGCTTTCTTT.

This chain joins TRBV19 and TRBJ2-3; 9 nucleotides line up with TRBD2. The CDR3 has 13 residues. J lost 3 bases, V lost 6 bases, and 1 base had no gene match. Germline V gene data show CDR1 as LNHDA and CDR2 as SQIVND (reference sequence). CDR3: CASRGLATDTQYF. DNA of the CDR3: TGTGCCAGTAGGGGACTAGCAACAGATACGCAGTATTTT.